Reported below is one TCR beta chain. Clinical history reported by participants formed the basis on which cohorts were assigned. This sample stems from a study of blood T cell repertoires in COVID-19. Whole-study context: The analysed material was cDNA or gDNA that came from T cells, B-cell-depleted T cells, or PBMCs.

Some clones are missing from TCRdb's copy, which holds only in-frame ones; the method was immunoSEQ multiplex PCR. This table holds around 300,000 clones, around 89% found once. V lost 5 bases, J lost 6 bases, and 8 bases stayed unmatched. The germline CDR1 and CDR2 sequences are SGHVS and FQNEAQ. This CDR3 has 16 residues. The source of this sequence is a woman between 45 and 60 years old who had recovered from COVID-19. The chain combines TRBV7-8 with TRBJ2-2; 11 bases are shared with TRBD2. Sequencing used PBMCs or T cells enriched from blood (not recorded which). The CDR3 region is CASSAVLAGEPGELFF. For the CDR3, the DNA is TGTGCCAGCAGCGCCGTACTAGCGGGAGAACCCGGGGAGCTGTTTTTT.